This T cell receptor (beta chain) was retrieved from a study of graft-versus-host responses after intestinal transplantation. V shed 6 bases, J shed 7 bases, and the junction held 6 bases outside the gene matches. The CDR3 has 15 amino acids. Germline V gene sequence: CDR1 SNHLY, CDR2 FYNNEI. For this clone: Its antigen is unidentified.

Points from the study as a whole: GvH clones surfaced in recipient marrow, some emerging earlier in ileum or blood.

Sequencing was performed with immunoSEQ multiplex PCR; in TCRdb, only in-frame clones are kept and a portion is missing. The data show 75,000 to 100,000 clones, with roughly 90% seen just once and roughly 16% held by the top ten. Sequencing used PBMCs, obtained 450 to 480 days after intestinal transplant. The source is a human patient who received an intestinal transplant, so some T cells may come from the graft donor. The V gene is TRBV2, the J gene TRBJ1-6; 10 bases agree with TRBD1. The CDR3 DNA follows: TGTGCCAGCAGGGATATGGACAGGGGGAATTCACCCCTCCACTTT. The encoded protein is CASRDMDRGNSPLHF.